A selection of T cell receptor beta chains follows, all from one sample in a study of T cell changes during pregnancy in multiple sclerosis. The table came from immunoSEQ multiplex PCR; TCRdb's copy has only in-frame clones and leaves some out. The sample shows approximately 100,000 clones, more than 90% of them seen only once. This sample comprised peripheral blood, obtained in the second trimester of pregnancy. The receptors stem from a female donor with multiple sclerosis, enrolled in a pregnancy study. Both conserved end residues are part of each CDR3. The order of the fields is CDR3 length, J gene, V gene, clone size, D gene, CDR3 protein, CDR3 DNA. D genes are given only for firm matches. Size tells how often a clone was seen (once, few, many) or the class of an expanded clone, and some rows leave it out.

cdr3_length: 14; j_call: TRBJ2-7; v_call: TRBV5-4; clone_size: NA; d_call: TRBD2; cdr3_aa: CASSSLAGAYEQYF; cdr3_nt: TGTGCCAGCAGCTCACTAGCGGGAGCGTACGAGCAGTACTTC
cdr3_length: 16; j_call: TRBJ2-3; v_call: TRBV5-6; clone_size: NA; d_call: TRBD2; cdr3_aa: CASSLVGAGNTDTQYF; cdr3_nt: TGTGCCAGCAGCTTGGTGGGAGCGGGGAACACAGATACGCAGTATTTT
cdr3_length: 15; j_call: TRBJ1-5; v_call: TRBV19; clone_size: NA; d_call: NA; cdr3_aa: CASSPGAGIVQPQHF; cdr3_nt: TGTGCCAGTAGTCCTGGGGCAGGGATTGTCCAGCCCCAGCATTTT
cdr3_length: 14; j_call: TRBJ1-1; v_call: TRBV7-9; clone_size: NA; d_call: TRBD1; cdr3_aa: CASSLTGGDTEAFF; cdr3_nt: TGTGCCAGCAGTTTGACAGGGGGGGACACTGAAGCTTTCTTT
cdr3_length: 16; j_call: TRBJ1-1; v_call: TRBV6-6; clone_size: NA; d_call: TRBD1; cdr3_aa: CASSRDRGGPNTEAFF; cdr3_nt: TGTGCCAGCAGTAGGGACAGGGGAGGCCCGAACACTGAAGCTTTCTTT
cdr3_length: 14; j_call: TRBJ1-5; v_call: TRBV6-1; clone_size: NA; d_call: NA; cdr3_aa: CASSEWASNQPQHF; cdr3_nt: TGTGCCAGCAGTGAGTGGGCGAGCAATCAGCCCCAGCATTTT
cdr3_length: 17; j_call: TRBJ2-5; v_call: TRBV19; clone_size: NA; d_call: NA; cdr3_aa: CASSIVGGAEGPETQYF; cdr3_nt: TGTGCCAGTAGTATAGTGGGGGGGGCAGAGGGGCCAGAGACCCAGTACTTC
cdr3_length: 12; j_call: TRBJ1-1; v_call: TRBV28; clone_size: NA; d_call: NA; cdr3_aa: CASREGGTEAFF; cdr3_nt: TGTGCCAGCCGAGAGGGTGGGACTGAAGCTTTCTTT
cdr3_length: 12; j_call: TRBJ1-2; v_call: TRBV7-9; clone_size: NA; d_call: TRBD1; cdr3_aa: CASSPTGGGYTF; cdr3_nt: TGTGCCAGCAGCCCTACAGGGGGCGGCTACACCTTC
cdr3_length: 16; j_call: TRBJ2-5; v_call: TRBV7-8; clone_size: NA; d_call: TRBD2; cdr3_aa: CASSPRLAGGGETQYF; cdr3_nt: TGTGCCAGCAGCCCGAGACTAGCGGGAGGCGGGGAGACCCAGTACTTC
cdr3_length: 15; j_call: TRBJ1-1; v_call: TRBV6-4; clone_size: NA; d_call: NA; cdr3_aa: CASSTSGMEDTEAFF; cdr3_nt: TGTGCCAGCAGCACCTCCGGGATGGAGGACACTGAAGCTTTCTTT
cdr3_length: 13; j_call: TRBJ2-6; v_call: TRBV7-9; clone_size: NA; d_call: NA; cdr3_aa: CATGDSGANVLTF; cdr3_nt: TGTGCGACCGGAGACTCTGGGGCCAACGTCCTGACTTTC
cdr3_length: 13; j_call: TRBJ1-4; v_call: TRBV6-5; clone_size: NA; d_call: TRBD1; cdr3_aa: CASSQRTGEKLFF; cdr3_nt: TGTGCCAGCAGTCAACGGACAGGGGAAAAACTGTTTTTT
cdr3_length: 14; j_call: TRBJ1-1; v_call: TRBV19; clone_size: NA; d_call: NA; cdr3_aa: CASRRRGGETEAFF; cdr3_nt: TGTGCCAGTAGACGACGGGGGGGGGAGACTGAAGCTTTCTTT
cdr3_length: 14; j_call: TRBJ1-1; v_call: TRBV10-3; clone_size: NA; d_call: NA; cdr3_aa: CAISDAGLNTEAFF; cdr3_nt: TGTGCCATCAGTGATGCGGGGTTGAACACTGAAGCTTTCTTT
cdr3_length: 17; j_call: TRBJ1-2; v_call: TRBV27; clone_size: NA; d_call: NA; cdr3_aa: CASSLSPAGYLVYGYTF; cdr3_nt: TGTGCCAGCAGTTTATCACCGGCAGGCTATCTCGTCTATGGCTACACCTTC
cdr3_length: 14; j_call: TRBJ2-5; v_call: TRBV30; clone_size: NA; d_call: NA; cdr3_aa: CAWSVLAGAETQYF; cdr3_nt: TGTGCCTGGAGTGTACTCGCGGGGGCAGAGACCCAGTACTTC
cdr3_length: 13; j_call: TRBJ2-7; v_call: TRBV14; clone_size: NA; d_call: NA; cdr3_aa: CASSQGLPYEQYF; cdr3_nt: TGTGCCAGCAGCCAGGGCCTTCCCTACGAGCAGTACTTC
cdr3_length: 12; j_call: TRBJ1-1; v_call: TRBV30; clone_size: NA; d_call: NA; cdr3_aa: CAWKKVTVEAFF; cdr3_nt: TGTGCCTGGAAAAAAGTAACAGTTGAAGCTTTCTTT
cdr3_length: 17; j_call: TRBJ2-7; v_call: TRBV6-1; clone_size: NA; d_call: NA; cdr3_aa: CASSEARLDHHWGEQYF; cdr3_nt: TGTGCCAGCAGTGAAGCGCGACTAGATCACCACTGGGGAGAGCAGTACTTC
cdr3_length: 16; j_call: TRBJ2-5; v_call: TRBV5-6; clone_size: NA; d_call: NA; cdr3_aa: CASSSYPGPSGETQYF; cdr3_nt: TGTGCCAGCAGCTCCTACCCTGGGCCGTCTGGCGAGACCCAGTACTTC
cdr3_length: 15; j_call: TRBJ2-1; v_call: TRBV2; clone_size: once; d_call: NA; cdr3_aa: CASSSGTPRYNEQFF; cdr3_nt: TGTGCCAGCAGTTCGGGGACTCCTCGCTACAATGAGCAGTTCTTC
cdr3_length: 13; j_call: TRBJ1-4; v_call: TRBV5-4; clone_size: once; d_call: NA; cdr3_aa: CASSVQGGEKLFF; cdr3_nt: TGTGCCAGCAGTGTACAGGGTGGGGAAAAACTGTTTTTT
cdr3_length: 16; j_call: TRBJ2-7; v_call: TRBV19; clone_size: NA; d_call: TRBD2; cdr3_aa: CATRTSGVNVYNEQYF; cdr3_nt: TGTGCCACTCGGACTAGCGGGGTCAACGTGTATAACGAGCAGTACTTC
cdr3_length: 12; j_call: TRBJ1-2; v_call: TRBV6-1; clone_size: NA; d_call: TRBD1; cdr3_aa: CASSPDRDGYTF; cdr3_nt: TGTGCCAGCAGTCCAGACAGGGATGGCTACACCTTC
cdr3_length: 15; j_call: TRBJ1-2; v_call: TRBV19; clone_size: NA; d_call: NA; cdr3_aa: CASSIGQGNFYGYTF; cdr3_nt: TGTGCCAGTAGTATCGGTCAGGGGAATTTCTATGGCTACACCTTC
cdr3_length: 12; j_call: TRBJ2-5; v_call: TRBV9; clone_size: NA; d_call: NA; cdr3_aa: CASSVGGETQYF; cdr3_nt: TGTGCCAGCAGCGTAGGAGGTGAGACCCAGTACTTC
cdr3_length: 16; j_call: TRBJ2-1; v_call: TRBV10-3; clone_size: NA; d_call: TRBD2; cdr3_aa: CAISVTGTSGRGEQFF; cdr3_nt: TGTGCCATCAGTGTAACCGGGACTAGCGGGAGGGGTGAGCAGTTCTTC
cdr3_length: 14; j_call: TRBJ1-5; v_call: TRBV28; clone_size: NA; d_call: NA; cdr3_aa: CASYPGRGPQPQHF; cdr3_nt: TGTGCCAGCTATCCGGGCAGGGGTCCCCAGCCCCAGCATTTT
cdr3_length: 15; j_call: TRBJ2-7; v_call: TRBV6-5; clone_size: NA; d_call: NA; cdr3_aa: CASSPSQGGSYEQYF; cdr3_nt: TGTGCCAGCAGTCCCTCCCAGGGGGGATCCTACGAGCAGTACTTC
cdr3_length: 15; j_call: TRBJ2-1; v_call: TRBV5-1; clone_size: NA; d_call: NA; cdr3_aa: CASSSTLAGTNEQFF; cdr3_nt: TGCGCCAGCAGCTCCACACTAGCAGGGACCAATGAGCAGTTCTTC
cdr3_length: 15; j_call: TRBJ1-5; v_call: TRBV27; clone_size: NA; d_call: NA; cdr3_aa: CASSKTGTTNQPQHF; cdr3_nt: TGTGCCAGCAGTAAAACCGGGACAACGAATCAGCCCCAGCATTTT
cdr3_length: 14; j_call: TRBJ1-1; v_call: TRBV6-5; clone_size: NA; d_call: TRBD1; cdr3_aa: CASMYRGQRAEAFF; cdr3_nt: TGTGCCAGCATGTACAGGGGGCAACGGGCTGAAGCTTTCTTT
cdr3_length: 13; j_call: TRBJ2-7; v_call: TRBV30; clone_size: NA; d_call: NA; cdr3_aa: CAWSVGSQGKQYF; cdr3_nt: TGTGCCTGGAGTGTAGGCTCACAGGGAAAGCAGTACTTC
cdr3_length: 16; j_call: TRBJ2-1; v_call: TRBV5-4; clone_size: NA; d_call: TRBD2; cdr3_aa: CASSPDPSGRLNEQFF; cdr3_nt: TGTGCCAGCAGCCCAGACCCTAGCGGGAGGTTGAATGAGCAGTTCTTC
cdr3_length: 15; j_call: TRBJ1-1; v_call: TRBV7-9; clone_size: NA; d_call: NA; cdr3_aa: CASSPRGGESTEAFF; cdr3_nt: TGTGCCAGCAGCCCTCGGGGGGGGGAGAGCACTGAAGCTTTCTTT
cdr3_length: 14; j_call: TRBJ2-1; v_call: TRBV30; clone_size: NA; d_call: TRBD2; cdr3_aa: CAWTGGRAVDEQFF; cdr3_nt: TGTGCCTGGACGGGAGGACGGGCGGTGGATGAGCAGTTCTTC
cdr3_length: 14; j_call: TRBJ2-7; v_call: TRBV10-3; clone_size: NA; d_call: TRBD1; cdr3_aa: CAISERGQQYEQYF; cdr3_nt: TGTGCCATCAGTGAAAGGGGGCAGCAATACGAGCAGTACTTC
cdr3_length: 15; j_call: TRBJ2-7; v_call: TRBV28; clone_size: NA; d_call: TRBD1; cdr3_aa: CASRRDRGGLYEQYF; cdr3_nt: TGTGCCAGCAGAAGGGACAGGGGGGGCTTATACGAGCAGTACTTC
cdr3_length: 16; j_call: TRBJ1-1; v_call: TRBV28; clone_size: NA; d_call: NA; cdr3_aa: CASSLSRSYREIEAFF; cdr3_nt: TGTGCCAGCAGTTTATCCCGATCATACAGGGAAATTGAAGCTTTCTTT
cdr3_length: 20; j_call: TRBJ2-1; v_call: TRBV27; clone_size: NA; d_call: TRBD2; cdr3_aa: CASSLVRAGTSGRKINEQFF; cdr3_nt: TGTGCCAGCAGTTTAGTTCGAGCTGGGACTAGCGGGAGGAAGATCAATGAGCAGTTCTTC
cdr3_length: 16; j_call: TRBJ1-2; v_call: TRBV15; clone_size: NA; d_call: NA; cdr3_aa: CATSRSPVYPNYGYTF; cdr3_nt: TGTGCCACCAGCAGATCCCCCGTGTATCCTAACTATGGCTACACCTTC
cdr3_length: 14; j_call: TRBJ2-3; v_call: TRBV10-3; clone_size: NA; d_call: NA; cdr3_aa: CAIGRGGSTDTQYF; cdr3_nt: TGTGCCATCGGCCGAGGGGGTAGCACAGATACGCAGTATTTT
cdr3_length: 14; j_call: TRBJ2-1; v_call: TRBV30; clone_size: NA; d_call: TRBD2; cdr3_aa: CAWSGLAPYNEQFF; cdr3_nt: TGTGCCTGGAGTGGACTAGCCCCCTACAATGAGCAGTTCTTC
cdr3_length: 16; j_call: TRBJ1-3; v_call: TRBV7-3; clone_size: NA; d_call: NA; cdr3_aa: CASSFWGQISGNTIYF; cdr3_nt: TGTGCCAGCAGCTTTTGGGGGCAGATCTCTGGAAACACCATATATTTT
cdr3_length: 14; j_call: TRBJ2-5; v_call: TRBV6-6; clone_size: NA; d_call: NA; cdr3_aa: CASSPPGGQETQYF; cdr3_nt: TGTGCCAGCAGTCCCCCAGGAGGGCAAGAGACCCAGTACTTC
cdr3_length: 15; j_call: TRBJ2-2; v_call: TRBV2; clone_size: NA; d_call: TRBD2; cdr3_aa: CASRGLAGVGGELFF; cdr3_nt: TGTGCCAGCAGAGGACTAGCGGGGGTAGGAGGGGAGCTGTTTTTT
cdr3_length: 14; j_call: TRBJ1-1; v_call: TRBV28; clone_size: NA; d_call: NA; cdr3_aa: CASSPAGEIREAFF; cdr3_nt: TGTGCCAGCAGTCCCGCGGGGGAAATACGCGAAGCTTTCTTT
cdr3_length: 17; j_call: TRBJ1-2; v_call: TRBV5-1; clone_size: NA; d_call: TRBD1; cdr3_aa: CASSLGGRDRPSDGYTF; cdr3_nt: TGCGCCAGCAGCTTGGGAGGGCGGGACAGGCCATCCGATGGCTACACCTTC
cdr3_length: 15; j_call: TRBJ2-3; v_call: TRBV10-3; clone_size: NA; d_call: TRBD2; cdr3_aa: CAISIIAGGFDTQYF; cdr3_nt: TGTGCCATCAGCATCATAGCGGGGGGGTTTGATACGCAGTATTTT
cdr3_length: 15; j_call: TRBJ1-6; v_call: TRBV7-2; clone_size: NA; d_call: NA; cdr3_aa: CASSPDRSYNSPLHF; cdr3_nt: TGTGCCAGCAGCCCCGACAGGTCCTATAATTCACCCCTCCACTTT
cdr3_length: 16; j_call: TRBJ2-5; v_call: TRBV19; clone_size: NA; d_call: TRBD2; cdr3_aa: CASSMMIAGGQETQYF; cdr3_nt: TGTGCCAGTAGTATGATGATTGCGGGAGGACAAGAGACCCAGTACTTC
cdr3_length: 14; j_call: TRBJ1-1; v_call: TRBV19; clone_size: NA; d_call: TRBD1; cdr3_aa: CASNQQGISTEAFF; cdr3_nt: TGTGCCAGTAATCAACAGGGGATCAGCACTGAAGCTTTCTTT